This paragraph covers one T cell receptor (beta chain) sequence. This clone's antigen is unknown. It has no much larger one-base neighbor in the sample; base qualities were not kept. This entry belongs to a study of blood T cell repertoires in COVID-19 (dated by TCRdb to the early 2020s). With regard to the full study: Collaborator samples came from the United States, Italy and Spain and covered acute and convalescent phases of COVID-19. Sample metadata almost always included a de-identified subject ID, COVID-19 status, age in years and sex. Where HLA class I and class II types were available, the types were taken from metadata supplied by the sample provider, not from assay-based typing. The dataset comprised deeply sampled blood TCRbeta repertoires from subjects exposed to, actively infected with, or recovered from COVID-19. The prospective study material was composed of cDNA or gDNA derived from T cells, B-cell-depleted T cells, or PBMCs. The samples were drawn from the first 160 participants of the ongoing ImmuneRACE study and from under 1,500 subjects provided by 6 global collaborators. The repertoires were released in a freely available public database intended as a resource for research on the immune response to SARS-CoV-2. The paper as a whole reports these results and caveats: Clinical and demographic metadata were provided uncurated, with the amount varying by source and participant.

Trimming takes 4 bases from V and 2 bases from J, and the germline ends sit 13 bases apart. The germline V gene (reference sequence) yields SGHNT for CDR1 and YYREEE for CDR2. Inclusive of the bounding cysteine and phenylalanine, the CDR3 is 14 residues long. The only DNA kept is the CDR3, 42 bases in frame from the first base. The collaborating institutions used their own protocols to collect whole blood in K2EDTA tubes. For TCRbeta analysis, collaborator samples were shipped as frozen whole blood, as isolated PBMCs, or as DNA extracted from either sample type. TCRbeta CDR3 regions were amplified from genomic DNA using the immunoSEQ Assay, a bias-controlled multiplex PCR. The original pipeline was this. Nucleated cell counts per sample were estimated from amplification of reference gene primers within the assay. To quantify the absolute abundance of each unique TCRbeta CDR3 rearrangement, sequence reads were collapsed and filtered. For each sample, productive Simpson clonality was calculated as the square root of Simpson's diversity index over productive rearrangements. The table was pulled from immuneACCESS by TCRdb, which kept in-frame rearrangements only. Such tables lose some clones; where checked, under half of the loss comes from unresolved V genes, and the rest has no known cause. V and J calls and clone size are copied from that table; D and trimming were computed from the DNA. Counted in this sample were 100,000 to 110,000 clones; just under 80% of them appeared once. The ten largest clones represent approximately 31% of the sample.

Material: peripheral blood. The rearrangement combines TRBV5-4 with TRBJ2-7; the best D guess is TRBD1, with 5 bases matching. The sequence was collected from a man between 65 and 79 years old with active or convalescent COVID-19. The nucleotide sequence is TGTGCCAGCAGCCCGGCGCAGGGCCCCTACGAGCAGTACTTC. This sequence encodes CASSPAQGPYEQYF.